The 30 T cell receptor beta chains in this list originate from one sample, sequenced in a study of T cells after yellow fever vaccination (dated by TCRdb to 2018 to 2020). The treatment or condition label here, explained by the study, means: live attenuated yellow fever vaccine strain. The library was obtained by 5' RACE. The reads were generated on an Illumina HiSeq 2500. TCRdb's own reprocessing of the public reads used fastp at Q25 and MiXCR and kept productive beta chains. Merged by CDR3 protein, the rows form single entries marked with the most common genes and DNA. The sample records 450,000 to 550,000 distinct CDR3 sequences, about a fifth of which are singletons. The ten most abundant clones make up approximately 15% of the sample. Sequenced material: PBMCs, taken approximately 20 days after the first yellow fever vaccination. These TCRs come from a man aged 18 to 35 who received the YFV17D yellow fever vaccine.

The chain is built from TRBV20-1 and TRBJ2-7, with a tentative D call TRBD2 (7 bases). This CDR3 is 13 amino acids long. V was clipped by 8 bases and J by 3 bases, with 17 bases between them. Germline CDR1 DFQATT, CDR2 SNEGSKA (reference sequence). CDR3 nucleotides: TGCAGTCCCGTCAGGGGAGGGATCTACGAGCAGTACGTC. This translates into CSPVRGGIYEQYV.

This clonotype was observed many times. This sequence joins TRBV7-2 and TRBJ2-3, with 8 bases fitting TRBD2. V trimming: 0 bases; J trimming: 4 bases; junction bases outside the gene matches: 3. CDR1 is SGHTA and CDR2 is FQGNSA in the germline V gene. The CDR3 is 15 residues long. The DNA for the CDR3 is TGTGCCAGCAGCTTAGCCGGGGGGGAGTCAGATACGCAGTATTTT. Translated, it gives CASSLAGGESDTQYF.

This clonotype came up a few times. DNA for the CDR3: TGCAGCGGACTTTCAAGACCGGACACTGAAGCTTTCTTT. Amino acid sequence: CSGLSRPDTEAFF. This rearrangement joins TRBV29-1 to TRBJ1-1; D uncertain. CDR1 and CDR2 from the germline V gene are SQVTM and ANQGSEA. With 7 bases removed from V and 3 bases from J, the gap between germline ends came to 15 bases. This CDR3 is 13 amino acids long.

The J gene is TRBJ2-3, the V gene TRBV7-2; 11 positions match TRBD2. Trimming removed 2 bases from V and 4 bases from J; junction bases left unmatched: 11. CDR1 is SGHTA and CDR2 is FQGNSA in the germline V gene. This CDR3 is built from 18 residues. CDR3 DNA sequence: TGTGCCAGCAGCTTAATTCCCATTACTAGCGGGGGAGCAGATACGCAGTATTTT. Amino acids: CASSLIPITSGGADTQYF.

The chain uses TRBV5-8 and TRBJ2-4, with D maybe TRBD1 (7 bases). The CDR3 is 16 amino acids. V lost 5 bases to trimming and J lost 2 bases, with 17 bases between them. Looked up from germline, CDR1 is SGHTS and CDR2 is YDEGEE. Written as DNA, the CDR3 is TGTGCCAGCAGTGCAGGGGGAGGAGGAACCAAAAACATTCAGTACTTC. Translation: CASSAGGGGTKNIQYF.

This clonotype was recorded a few times. V gene TRBV6-2 or TRBV6-3 combines with J gene TRBJ1-2; 7 bases fit TRBD1. V was clipped by 7 bases and J by 6 bases; unmatched bases: 11. The germline V gene has CDR1 MNHEY and CDR2 SVGEGT. This CDR3 contains 14 residues. The CDR3: CASNDRAKVDGYTF. In DNA, the CDR3 is TGTGCCAGCAACGACAGGGCGAAAGTCGATGGCTACACCTTC.

This clonotype came up a few times. The gene calls are TRBV4-1 and TRBJ2-3; 8 bases align to TRBD1. CDR1 and CDR2 (germline): MGHRA, YSYEKL. With V trimmed by 0 bases and J by 6 bases, 23 bases remained unmatched. This CDR3 contains 21 residues. In DNA form, the CDR3 reads TGCGCCAGCAGCCAAGAGGGCGTCGGACAGGGTTGGTCAGGGATCCCGGATACGCAGTATTTT. It codes for CASSQEGVGQGWSGIPDTQYF.

V and J are TRBV5-5 and TRBJ2-3; 8 nucleotides match TRBD2. Germline V CDR1 and CDR2: SGHKS, YYEKEE (reference sequence). Trimming took 3 bases from V and 0 from J; bases not matched to a gene: 3. This CDR3 is 15 amino acids long. CDR3 in amino acids: CASSWRGVSTDTQYF. In DNA, the CDR3 is TGTGCCAGCAGCTGGCGGGGGGTTAGCACAGATACGCAGTATTTT.

This clonotype has a handful of counts. The J gene is TRBJ1-1, the V gene TRBV5-6, with D unclear. The germline V and J ends were trimmed by 2 bases and 4 bases, with 9 bases remaining between them. Germline V CDR1 and CDR2: SGHDT, YYEEEE. CDR3 length equals 13 residues. The CDR3 loop reads CASSFMSGTEAFF. CDR3 coding DNA: TGTGCCAGCAGCTTCATGTCGGGCACTGAAGCTTTCTTT.

V and J are TRBV9 and TRBJ2-2; 9 bases agree with TRBD2. Germline trimming cut 0 bases from V and 1 base from J; bases unmatched to any gene: 13. This CDR3 contains 20 residues. The germline V gene has CDR1 SGDLS and CDR2 YYNGEE. The CDR3 protein is CASSVAPPSSGELNTGELFF. The CDR3 region has the DNA TGTGCCAGCAGCGTAGCCCCCCCGTCTAGCGGGGAACTGAACACCGGGGAGCTGTTTTTT.

The chain employs TRBV7-8 and TRBJ2-5; D is possibly TRBD1 (5 bases). The CDR3 spans 15 residues. Looked up from germline, CDR1 is SGHVS and CDR2 is FQNEAQ. Trimming left V 1 base short and J 1 base short, with 10 bases between. The CDR3 region has the DNA TGTGCCAGCAGCTTAGTTACTCAGGGCCAAGAGACCCAGTACTTC. Its translation: CASSLVTQGQETQYF.

The chain uses TRBV6-5 and TRBJ2-7; TRBD1 matches at 7 bases. Germline assignment: CDR1 MNHEY and CDR2 SVGAGI. V shed 0 bases, J shed 4 bases, and the junction held 15 bases outside the gene matches. CDR3 length: 18 amino acids. The CDR3 nucleotides read TGTGCCAGCAGTTACTCGAGTCCCCAGGGGGAGTCCTTATACGAGCAGTACTTC. Protein product: CASSYSSPQGESLYEQYF.

The chain employs TRBV25-1 and TRBJ1-1, with D tentatively TRBD1 (5 bases). Germline CDR1 and CDR2: MGHDK and SYGVNS. The CDR3 is made up of 13 amino acids. The V and J ends lost 7 bases and 3 bases respectively, with 12 bases between them. The CDR3: CASTPAGDTEAFF. For the CDR3, the DNA is TGTGCCAGCACCCCAGCGGGGGACACTGAAGCTTTCTTT.

V usage is TRBV2 and J usage is TRBJ1-1, with D possibly matching TRBD1 (6 bases). Trimming took off 10 bases at V and 3 bases at J, with 12 bases between the two ends. The germline CDR1 and CDR2 sequences are SNHLY and FYNNEI. The CDR3 runs to 12 residues. Here the CDR3 DNA reads TGTGCCACCCAACAGGGTTACACTGAAGCTTTCTTT. Its translation: CATQQGYTEAFF.

The chain combines TRBV19 with TRBJ2-7; tentatively, D is TRBD2 (6 bases). CDR1 and CDR2 from the germline V gene are LNHDA and SQIVND (reference sequence). The V and J ends lost 1 base and 2 bases respectively, with 12 bases between them. The CDR3 is made up of 15 amino acids. The CDR3 reads CASSIGAGSAYEQYF. The CDR3 region has the DNA TGTGCCAGTAGTATAGGGGCGGGGTCGGCCTACGAGCAGTACTTC.

This clonotype has a count of ten or more. This rearrangement joins TRBV2 to TRBJ2-2; TRBD1 agrees at 7 bases. Germline lookup yields CDR1 SNHLY and CDR2 FYNNEI. After removal of 5 bases from V and 0 bases from J, the junction contained 3 bases not matched to a gene. The CDR3 is made up of 15 amino acids. The CDR3 region has the DNA TGTGCCAGCAGTCGGGACAGTACGAACACCGGGGAGCTGTTTTTT. The encoded protein is CASSRDSTNTGELFF.

The chain combines TRBV12-3 or TRBV12-4 with TRBJ2-7; D is unresolved. Trimming shortened V by 0 bases and J by 7 bases, and 13 bases separated the two germline ends. This CDR3 contains 14 residues. In DNA form, the CDR3 reads TGTGCCAGCAGTTTAGCGCCGTCTATTGGTGAGCAGTACTTC. This encodes CASSLAPSIGEQYF.

The rearrangement joins TRBV5-1 to TRBJ2-3, with TRBD1 matching 10 bases. The V and J ends lost 4 bases and 4 bases, in that order; junction bases with no gene match: 12. CDR1 is SGHRS and CDR2 is YFSETQ in the germline V gene. The CDR3 covers 17 residues. CDR3: CASSRTLPGQGPDTQYF. The DNA of the CDR3 is TGCGCCAGCAGCAGAACGTTACCGGGACAGGGGCCAGATACGCAGTATTTT.

The chain links TRBV11-2 to TRBJ1-6, with D uncertain. The germline gives CDR1 SGHAT, CDR2 FQNNGV. V was shortened by 3 bases and J by 0 bases, with 21 bases between the two germline ends. The CDR3 spans 20 residues. The CDR3 is CASSFVGRTADSSYNSPLHF. CDR3 nucleotide sequence: TGTGCCAGCAGCTTTGTCGGACGGACGGCCGATAGCTCCTATAATTCACCCCTCCACTTT.

This clonotype came up a few times. The rearrangement uses TRBV5-1 and TRBJ2-3; D ambiguous. Germline assignment: CDR1 SGHRS and CDR2 YFSETQ. The CDR3 length is 15 residues. With 0 bases removed from V and 3 bases from J, the gap between germline ends came to 11 bases. The CDR3 reads CASSLAPAATDTQYF. The CDR3 DNA reads as TGCGCCAGCAGCTTGGCCCCGGCGGCGACAGATACGCAGTATTTT.

There are a few counts of this clonotype. The V and J genes are TRBV7-2 and TRBJ2-2; D is perhaps TRBD2 (5 bases). The germline V gene has CDR1 SGHTA and CDR2 FQGNSA. The CDR3 runs 14 residues. V was cut by 5 bases and J by 3 bases, with 10 bases left in between. CDR3 sequence reads: CASSIWTHTGELFF. The CDR3 DNA sequence: TGTGCCAGCAGCATTTGGACTCACACCGGGGAGCTGTTTTTT.

This clonotype was seen a few times. This sequence joins TRBV6-5 and TRBJ1-1, with D possibly being TRBD1 (5 bases). Trimming removed 2 bases from V and 3 bases from J, with 10 bases in between. Germline V gene lookup returns CDR1 MNHEY and CDR2 SVGAGI. The CDR3 consists of 14 residues. CDR3 sequence: CASSYVEGHTEAFF. As DNA, the CDR3 is TGTGCCAGCAGTTACGTCGAGGGGCACACTGAAGCTTTCTTT.

This clonotype was seen ten or more times. The chain has TRBV20-1 and TRBJ2-1, with TRBD2 as a possible D gene (5 bases). Germline CDR1 DFQATT, CDR2 SNEGSKA (reference sequence). Trimming pared 2 bases from V and 0 bases from J, leaving 20 bases between. The CDR3 is 18 residues long. DNA for the CDR3: TGCAGTGCTAGACTCCTAGCAAGGTTAAGGAGCTCCTACAATGAGCAGTTCTTC. It yields the protein CSARLLARLRSSYNEQFF.

The genes are TRBV2 and TRBJ2-3; 8 nucleotides line up with TRBD2. CDR1 and CDR2 (germline): SNHLY, FYNNEI. This CDR3 spans 16 amino acids. Trimming cost V 2 bases and J 2 bases; bases outside gene matches: 6. Here the CDR3 reads CASSERGGGTTDTQYF. Written as DNA, the CDR3 is TGTGCCAGCAGTGAAAGAGGCGGGGGGACCACAGATACGCAGTATTTT.

The sample holds a few counts of this clonotype. The V gene is TRBV7-2, the J gene TRBJ2-5, with D perhaps given as TRBD1 or TRBD2 (6 bases each). The CDR3 extends over 14 amino acids. Trimming stripped 5 bases from V and 4 bases from J, with 14 bases between. CDR1 is SGHTA and CDR2 is FQGNSA in the germline V gene. CDR3 DNA: TGTGCCAGCAGCCATCCCGGGGGCCGAGAGACCCAGTACTTC. Its translation is CASSHPGGRETQYF.

The chain is built from TRBV5-5 and TRBJ2-7; D not certain. Germline V gene lookup returns CDR1 SGHKS and CDR2 YYEKEE (reference sequence). The CDR3 sequence is 13 residues long. Deletions cut 9 bases from V and 6 bases from J, with 19 bases between. The CDR3 here is CAMSPGLLCEQYV. DNA of the CDR3: TGTGCCATGAGCCCTGGGCTCCTCTGCGAGCAGTACGTC.

The rearrangement joins TRBV7-8 to TRBJ2-1, with 8 bases identical to TRBD1. Germline CDR1 and CDR2: SGHVS and FQNEAQ. The CDR3 has 15 amino acids. V lost 5 bases to trimming and J lost 2 bases; unmatched junction nucleotides: 5. DNA for the CDR3: TGTGCCAGCAGCCTGACAGGGGATACCTACAATGAGCAGTTCTTC. This translates into CASSLTGDTYNEQFF.

This clonotype turned up a few times. The chain is built from TRBV7-3 and TRBJ1-1; D remains ambiguous. Germline V gives CDR1 SGHTA, CDR2 FQGTGA. The CDR3 consists of 15 residues. The ends were cut back, 1 base at V and 1 base at J, with 10 bases in the middle. This CDR3 is CASSLNGWSNTEAFF. The CDR3 DNA follows: TGTGCCAGCAGCTTAAACGGATGGTCGAACACTGAAGCTTTCTTT.

V usage is TRBV12-3 or TRBV12-4 and J usage is TRBJ2-1; D is ambiguous. The CDR3 contains 13 residues. Trimming took 5 bases from V and 10 from J, leaving 15 bases between them. The chain's CDR3 is CASSEKAVGEQFF. The CDR3, as DNA: TGTGCCAGCAGTGAGAAGGCCGTGGGAGAGCAGTTCTTC.

The sample holds many counts of this clonotype. The rearrangement uses TRBV5-1 and TRBJ1-1, with no clear D. CDR3 length: 13 amino acids. Germline CDR1 SGHRS, CDR2 YFSETQ. Trimming stripped 0 bases from V and 4 bases from J, with 7 bases between. The CDR3 nucleotides read TGCGCCAGCAGCTTGGAAGACCCCACTGAAGCTTTCTTT. This gives the protein CASSLEDPTEAFF.